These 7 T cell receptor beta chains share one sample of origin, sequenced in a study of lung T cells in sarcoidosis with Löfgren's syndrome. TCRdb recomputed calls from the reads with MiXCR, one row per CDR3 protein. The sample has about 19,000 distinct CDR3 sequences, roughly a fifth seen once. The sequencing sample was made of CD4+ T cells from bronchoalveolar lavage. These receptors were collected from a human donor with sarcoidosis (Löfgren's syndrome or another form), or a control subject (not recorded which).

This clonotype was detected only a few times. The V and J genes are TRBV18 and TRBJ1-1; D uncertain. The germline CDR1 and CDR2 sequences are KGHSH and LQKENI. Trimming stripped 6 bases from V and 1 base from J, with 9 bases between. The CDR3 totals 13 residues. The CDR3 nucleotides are TGTGCCAGCTCCATCAGCGGGAACACTGAAGCTTTCTTT. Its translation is CASSISGNTEAFF.

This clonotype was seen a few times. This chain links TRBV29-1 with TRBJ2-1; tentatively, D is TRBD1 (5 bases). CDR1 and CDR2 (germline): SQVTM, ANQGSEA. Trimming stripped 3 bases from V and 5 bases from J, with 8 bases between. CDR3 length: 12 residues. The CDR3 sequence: CSVDSGNNEQFF. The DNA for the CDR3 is TGCAGCGTTGACTCAGGGAACAATGAGCAGTTCTTC.

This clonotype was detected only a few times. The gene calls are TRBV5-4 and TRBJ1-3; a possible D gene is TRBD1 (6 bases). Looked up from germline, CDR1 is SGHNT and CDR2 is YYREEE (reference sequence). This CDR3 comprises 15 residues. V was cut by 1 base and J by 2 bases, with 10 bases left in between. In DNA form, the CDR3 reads TGTGCCAGCAGCTTGTTCGGGGGCACTGGAAACACCATATATTTT. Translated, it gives CASSLFGGTGNTIYF. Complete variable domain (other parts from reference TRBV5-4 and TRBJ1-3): ETGVTQSPTHLIKTRGQQVTLRCSSQSGHNTVSWYQQALGQGPQFIFQYYREEENGRGNFPPRFSGLQFPNYSSELNVNALELDDSALYLCASSLFGGTGNTIYFGEGSWLTVV.

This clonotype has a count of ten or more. The CDR3 sequence is CASSLQGFGYTF. The CDR3 DNA is TGTGCCAGCAGCTTGCAGGGGTTTGGCTACACCTTC. The chain recombines TRBV7-9 with TRBJ1-2, with a weak D call TRBD1 (6 bases). This CDR3 has 12 residues. Germline V gene lookup returns CDR1 SEHNR and CDR2 FQNEAQ (reference sequence). Trimming shortened V by 3 bases and J by 7 bases, and 9 bases separated the two germline ends.

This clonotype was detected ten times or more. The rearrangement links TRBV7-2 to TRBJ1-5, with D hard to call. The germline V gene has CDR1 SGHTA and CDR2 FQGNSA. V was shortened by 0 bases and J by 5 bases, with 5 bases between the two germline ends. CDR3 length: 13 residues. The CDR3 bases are TGTGCCAGCAGCTTAGCGATCCATCAGCCCCAGCATTTT. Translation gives CASSLAIHQPQHF.

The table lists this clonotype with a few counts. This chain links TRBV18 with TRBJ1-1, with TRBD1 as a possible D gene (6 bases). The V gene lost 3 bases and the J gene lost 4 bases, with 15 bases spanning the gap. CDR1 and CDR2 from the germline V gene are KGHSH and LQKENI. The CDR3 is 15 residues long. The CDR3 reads CASSPRRGDGTEAFF. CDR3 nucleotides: TGTGCCAGCTCACCCCGGAGGGGGGACGGCACTGAAGCTTTCTTT.

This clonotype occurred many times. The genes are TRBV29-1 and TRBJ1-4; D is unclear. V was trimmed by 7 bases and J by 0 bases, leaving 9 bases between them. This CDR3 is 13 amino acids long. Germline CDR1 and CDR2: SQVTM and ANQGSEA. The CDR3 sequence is CSGSRATNEKLFF. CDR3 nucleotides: TGCAGCGGTTCCCGGGCAACTAATGAAAAACTGTTTTTT.